Following are 9 T cell receptor beta chains from one sample sequenced in a study of OX40 agonist ivuxolimab in advanced cancers. The method was immunoSEQ multiplex PCR; TCRdb's version includes in-frame clones alone and lacks a portion of them. The sample has about 23,000 clones, 60% to 85% seen once. Source: CD4+ or CD8+ T cells sorted from blood, taken in a trial of the OX40 agonist ivuxolimab. These receptors were obtained from an adult with an advanced solid tumor such as melanoma, head and neck, liver or kidney cancer.

V gene TRBV11-3 combines with J gene TRBJ2-7; 7 nucleotides line up with TRBD1. The germline gives CDR1 SGHNT, CDR2 YENEEA. J lost 1 base, V lost 4 bases, and 4 bases had no gene match. The CDR3 runs 14 residues. The CDR3 DNA follows: TGTGCCAGCAGCTCCGGGGACAGTTCCTACGAGCAGTACTTC. This sequence encodes CASSSGDSSYEQYF.

The V call is TRBV28, the J call TRBJ1-5; D possibly corresponds to TRBD1 (6 bases). Trimming stripped 6 bases from V and 4 bases from J, with 10 bases between. The CDR3 runs to 13 residues. Germline V gives CDR1 MDHEN, CDR2 SYDVKM. CDR3 nucleotides: TGTGCCAGCAGCGGACAGTTAAATCAGCCCCAGCATTTT. This sequence encodes CASSGQLNQPQHF.

This clone occurred a few times. This chain uses TRBV29-1 with TRBJ2-3; maybe TRBD2 (6 bases). Germline V gene data show CDR1 as SQVTM and CDR2 as ANQGSEA. V lost 4 bases and J lost 3, with 11 bases in between. The CDR3 runs to 13 residues. For the CDR3, the DNA is TGCAGCGTTGTTGGCGGGGCGACAGATACGCAGTATTTT. Amino acid sequence: CSVVGGATDTQYF.

On this clone: This specimen includes other DNA sequences encoding the same CDR3. V is TRBV4-3 and J is TRBJ2-1, with 7 bases identical to TRBD2. V trimming: 0 bases; J trimming: 5 bases; junction bases outside the gene matches: 7. The CDR3 spans 16 residues. CDR1 and CDR2 (germline): LGHNA, YSLEER. The CDR3 is CASSQDTSGIDNEQFF. CDR3 bases: TGCGCCAGCAGCCAAGATACCAGCGGGATTGACAATGAGCAGTTCTTC.

V usage is TRBV27 and J usage is TRBJ1-2; TRBD1 might be the D (6 bases). CDR1 MNHEY and CDR2 SMNVEV come from the germline V gene (reference sequence). The CDR3 runs 14 residues. Trimming shortened V by 3 bases and J by 5 bases, and 13 bases separated the two germline ends. The CDR3 nucleotides are TGTGCCAGCAGTTTGAGGGGGGCTGGGTATGGCTACACCTTC. Protein product: CASSLRGAGYGYTF.

The gene calls are TRBV9 and TRBJ2-6; the match to TRBD1 covers 10 bases. The CDR3 length is 20 residues. The V gene end was trimmed by 0 bases and the J gene end by 4 bases; junction bases not matched to a gene: 13. Germline V gives CDR1 SGDLS, CDR2 YYNGEE. The CDR3 protein is CASSVVPGQGYGSGANVLTF. The CDR3, as DNA: TGTGCCAGCAGCGTAGTGCCGGGACAGGGGTATGGGTCCGGGGCCAACGTCCTGACTTTC.

The V and J genes are TRBV27 and TRBJ2-7, with 8 bases matching TRBD2. CDR3 size: 14 residues. V was clipped by 5 bases and J by 4 bases; unmatched bases: 7. CDR1 is MNHEY and CDR2 is SMNVEV in the germline V gene (reference sequence). CDR3 nucleotides: TGTGCCAGCAGTGACAAGGCGGGAGGATACGAGCAGTACTTC. Translated: CASSDKAGGYEQYF.

The V call is TRBV7-3, the J call TRBJ2-1; TRBD2 aligns across 12 bases. J gave up 6 bases and V 1 base, and 4 bases lay outside the gene matches. The CDR3 runs 16 residues. From germline, CDR1 is SGHTA and CDR2 FQGTGA. CDR3 nucleotides: TGTGCCAGCAGCTTAAGACTAGCGGGAGCGGGCAATGAGCAGTTCTTC. It is translated as CASSLRLAGAGNEQFF.

The chain is built from TRBV20-1 and TRBJ2-1; D is unclear. The germline CDR1 and CDR2 sequences are DFQATT and SNEGSKA (reference sequence). The CDR3 extends over 11 amino acids. The V gene lost 3 bases and the J gene lost 9 bases, with 9 bases spanning the gap. The CDR3 bases are TGCAGTGCTAGTTTAACGGGTGAGCAGTTCTTC. Protein sequence: CSASLTGEQFF.